These 21 T cell receptor beta chains originate from one sample sequenced in a study of TIL therapy for anti-PD-1-resistant metastatic lung cancer. The libraries were made with immunoSEQ v3. Using immunoSEQ multiplex PCR, the repertoire was profiled, and TCRdb retains in-frame clones only, with some absent. The sample holds more than 15,000 clones, around 82% seen once. Time point reported: pre-treatment sample, taken before nivolumab and TIL therapy. Material: blood, obtained at baseline. These receptors were collected from a person aged 25 to 85 with non-small cell lung cancer.

V usage is TRBV18 and J usage is TRBJ2-1; 7 bases agree with TRBD1. The germline V gene has CDR1 KGHSH and CDR2 LQKENI. The length of the CDR3 is 16 residues. J gave up 3 bases and V 3 bases, and 8 bases lay outside the gene matches. Here the CDR3 reads CASSPPGQSLYNEQFF. The CDR3 DNA is TGTGCCAGCTCACCTCCGGGACAGTCCCTCTACAATGAGCAGTTCTTC.

CDR3: CASRRGGGPNYEQYF. CDR3 coding DNA: TGTGCCAGCCGGAGGGGAGGGGGGCCTAACTACGAGCAGTACTTC. The chain couples TRBV27 to TRBJ2-7, with D possibly TRBD2 on 7 matching bases. Per germline, CDR1 MNHEY and CDR2 SMNVEV (reference sequence). Trimming stripped 8 bases from V and 3 bases from J, with 20 bases between. The CDR3 has 15 residues.

The chain has TRBV9 and TRBJ2-2; weak D call: TRBD1 (6 bases). Trimming took off 2 bases at V and 0 bases at J, with 11 bases between the two ends. The CDR3 extends over 16 amino acids. The germline V gene has CDR1 SGDLS and CDR2 YYNGEE. CDR3 bases: TGTGCCAGCAGCGTCGGTCAGGGGCCGAACACCGGGGAGCTGTTTTTT. Amino acids: CASSVGQGPNTGELFF.

As for this clone: This specimen includes other DNA sequences encoding the same CDR3. The CDR3 loop reads CASSRRQGVSYEQYF. CDR3 coding DNA: TGCGCCAGCAGCCGCAGGCAGGGGGTCTCCTACGAGCAGTACTTC. The chain joins TRBV5-1 to TRBJ2-7, with 7 bases lining up with TRBD1. From germline, CDR1 is SGHRS and CDR2 YFSETQ. Trimming at V came to 4 bases and at J to 0 bases, leaving 7 bases not matched to a gene. CDR3 length: 15 residues.

V usage is TRBV9 and J usage is TRBJ1-6; TRBD1 is a possible D gene (6 bases). The CDR3 totals 15 residues. Deletions cut 0 bases from V and 9 bases from J, with 13 bases between. CDR1 SGDLS and CDR2 YYNGEE come from the germline V gene. CDR3 residues: CASSVGAGVGSPLHF. The CDR3 DNA is TGTGCCAGCAGCGTAGGGGCAGGGGTAGGTTCACCCCTCCACTTT.

The chain joins TRBV5-1 to TRBJ1-1; TRBD1 is a possible D gene (6 bases). CDR3 length: 14 amino acids. CDR1 SGHRS and CDR2 YFSETQ come from the germline V gene. Trimming removed 1 base from V and 3 bases from J, with 10 bases in between. This CDR3 reads CASSLTGSDTEAFF. CDR3 sequence (DNA): TGCGCCAGCAGCTTGACAGGGTCGGACACTGAAGCTTTCTTT.

The V and J genes are TRBV5-1 and TRBJ1-4; 12 bases fit TRBD1. J lost 6 bases, V lost 5 bases, and 8 bases had no gene match. The CDR3 length is 16 residues. Germline V gene data show CDR1 as SGHRS and CDR2 as YFSETQ. CDR3: CASRRGQGARDEKLFF. The CDR3 DNA follows: TGCGCCAGCAGGCGGGGACAGGGGGCTCGGGATGAAAAACTGTTTTTT.

This clone was observed a few times. Compared with germline, one end of the junction differs, possibly owing to a read error. V and J are TRBV4-3 and TRBJ1-1; tentatively, D is TRBD1 (6 bases). This CDR3 is 12 amino acids long. Germline V gene sequence: CDR1 LGHNA, CDR2 YSLEER. The CDR3 nucleotides read TGCGCCAGCAGCCATGCGGGGGCCCTGACGATCTTT. Translation gives CASSHAGALTIF.

The V and J genes are TRBV6-6 and TRBJ2-5; the D is unclear. The V and J ends lost 4 bases and 0 bases respectively, with 12 bases between them. Germline assignment: CDR1 MNHNY and CDR2 SVGAGI (reference sequence). This CDR3 is built from 15 residues. CDR3 protein: CASSLGSGHQETQYF. For the CDR3, the DNA is TGTGCCAGCAGTTTGGGTTCGGGCCACCAAGAGACCCAGTACTTC.

This rearrangement joins TRBV5-1 to TRBJ1-1; D not resolved. V dropped 6 bases and J dropped 3 bases, with 21 bases sitting between them. CDR1 is SGHRS and CDR2 is YFSETQ in the germline V gene. This CDR3 contains 16 residues. This CDR3 is CASNLLGRTQDTEAFF. CDR3 in DNA: TGCGCCAGCAACTTACTGGGAAGGACTCAGGACACTGAAGCTTTCTTT.

V gene TRBV5-1 combines with J gene TRBJ1-1; tentative D call: TRBD1 (6 bases). Trimming took off 3 bases at V and 11 bases at J, with 20 bases between the two ends. This CDR3 spans 14 amino acids. The germline V gene encodes CDR1 SGHRS and CDR2 YFSETQ. The CDR3 here is CASSSFLAGASAFF. The CDR3 DNA follows: TGCGCCAGCAGCTCCTTTTTGGCAGGGGCATCGGCTTTCTTT.

The V gene is TRBV19, the J gene TRBJ2-1; 12 bases are a match to TRBD2. Looked up from germline, CDR1 is LNHDA and CDR2 is SQIVND (reference sequence). The CDR3 totals 16 residues. Losses at the gene ends were 10 bases for V and 5 bases for J; bases not matched to a gene: 12. CDR3 sequence: CATYDGGLAGHNEQFF. In nucleotides, the CDR3 is TGTGCCACCTATGACGGGGGACTAGCGGGCCACAATGAGCAGTTCTTC. Using reference TRBV19 and TRBJ2-1 for the parts outside the CDR3, the full variable domain is DGGITQSPKYLFRKEGQNVTLSCEQNLNHDAMYWYRQDPGQGLRLIYYSQIVNDFQKGDIAEGYSVSREKKESFPLTVTSAQKNPTAFYLCATYDGGLAGHNEQFFGPGTRLTVL.

The V gene is TRBV9, the J gene TRBJ2-3; possible D gene TRBD2, 6 bases. In germline, CDR1 is SGDLS, CDR2 YYNGEE. V was clipped by 3 bases and J by 0 bases, with 8 bases between them. The CDR3 has 14 amino acids. CDR3 coding DNA: TGTGCCAGCAGCGGGAGCGGGAGCACAGATACGCAGTATTTT. It codes for CASSGSGSTDTQYF.

The chain joins TRBV11-2 to TRBJ2-7; no definite D call. Germline V gene data show CDR1 as SGHAT and CDR2 as FQNNGV. This CDR3 spans 13 amino acids. Trimming took 5 bases from V and 2 from J, leaving 10 bases between them. The CDR3 DNA reads as TGTGCCAGCAGCCCGGGTCCCACCTACGAGCAGTACTTC. Amino acids: CASSPGPTYEQYF.

This sequence joins TRBV7-2 and TRBJ2-5; D gene ambiguous. The CDR3 is made up of 12 amino acids. The V end was cut by 5 bases, the J end by 5 bases, with 9 bases between. Germline CDR1 and CDR2: SGHTA and FQGNSA. The CDR3 here is CASSQLWETQYF. The CDR3 DNA follows: TGTGCCAGCAGCCAGCTGTGGGAGACCCAGTACTTC. Supplemented by reference TRBV7-2 and TRBJ2-5, the full variable domain reads GAGVSQSPSNKVTEKGKDVELRCDPISGHTALYWYRQSLGQGLEFLIYFQGNSAPDKSGLPSDRFSAERTGGSVSTLTIQRTQQEDSAVYLCASSQLWETQYFGPGTRLLVL.

The chain uses TRBV11-3 and TRBJ1-1, with a weak D call TRBD1 (5 bases). The CDR3 length is 12 residues. V was pared by 3 bases and J by 4 bases, with 6 bases between. In germline, CDR1 is SGHNT, CDR2 YENEEA. CDR3: CASSFQGTEAFF. The CDR3 bases are TGTGCCAGCAGCTTTCAGGGCACTGAAGCTTTCTTT.

The chain is built from TRBV19 and TRBJ1-1; perhaps TRBD1 as D (5 bases). This CDR3 spans 15 amino acids. Germline CDR1 LNHDA, CDR2 SQIVND (reference sequence). V lost 6 bases to trimming and J lost 1 base, with 15 bases between them. The CDR3 spells CASRTAGGANTEAFF. CDR3 DNA: TGTGCCAGTAGGACCGCGGGGGGAGCGAACACTGAAGCTTTCTTT. Filled out from reference TRBV19 and TRBJ1-1, the complete variable domain reads DGGITQSPKYLFRKEGQNVTLSCEQNLNHDAMYWYRQDPGQGLRLIYYSQIVNDFQKGDIAEGYSVSREKKESFPLTVTSAQKNPTAFYLCASRTAGGANTEAFFGQGTRLTVV.

This clone has only a few counts. V and J are TRBV4-2 and TRBJ2-7; D possibly corresponds to TRBD2 (6 bases). In germline, CDR1 is LGHNA, CDR2 YNFKEQ. V shed 0 bases and J shed 6 bases, with 15 bases lying between them. This CDR3 comprises 15 residues. The CDR3 region is CASSQEGGTRAEQYF. CDR3 nucleotides: TGTGCCAGCAGCCAAGAAGGCGGGACCCGAGCCGAGCAGTACTTC.

The gene calls are TRBV18 and TRBJ2-7; D possibly corresponds to TRBD1 (6 bases). V lost 3 bases and J lost 3, with 15 bases in between. The germline CDR1 and CDR2 sequences are KGHSH and LQKENI. The CDR3 loop spans 15 amino acids. CDR3 amino acids: CASSPAAGAYYEQYF. The DNA of the CDR3 is TGTGCCAGCTCACCTGCGGCAGGGGCCTACTACGAGCAGTACTTC.

This sequence joins TRBV19 and TRBJ2-1, with 7 bases lining up with TRBD2. V lost 5 bases, J lost 7 bases, and 8 bases stayed unmatched. This CDR3 comprises 14 residues. Per the germline V gene, CDR1 is LNHDA and CDR2 is SQIVND (reference sequence). The DNA for the CDR3 is TGTGCCAGTAGTTGGAGCGGGGCGCGGAATGAGCAGTTCTTC. Translation: CASSWSGARNEQFF.

J is TRBJ2-5 and V is TRBV6-5; the D call may be TRBD1 or TRBD2 (5 bases each). The V gene lost 2 bases and the J gene lost 5 bases, with 12 bases spanning the gap. Looked up from germline, CDR1 is MNHEY and CDR2 is SVGAGI. The CDR3 totals 14 residues. The CDR3 loop is CASSYGGAGETQYF. The CDR3 DNA is TGTGCCAGCAGTTACGGGGGAGCAGGCGAGACCCAGTACTTC.